The 27 T cell receptor beta chains below all came from one sample that was sequenced in a study of cytomegalovirus exposure and HLA in healthy donors (dated by TCRdb to about 2017). The library was obtained by the immunoSEQ multiplex PCR assay. For the multiplex PCR, a mixture combining 60 forward primers for TCR Vbeta segments and 13 reverse primers for TCR Jbeta segments was used. What TCRdb holds here is the immuneACCESS table cut down to in-frame rearrangements. Part of the clones is not present; checked against another copy, under half of the missing clones reflect an unresolved V gene, and the others are unexplained. This sample holds around 75,000 clones; around 82% were observed only once. The ten largest make up around 3.6% of the sample. The sample consisted of PBMCs. Every receptor here comes from a middle-aged man in good health and CMV-seronegative.

The chain links TRBV28 to TRBJ1-5; unclear D gene. V gave up 6 bases and J gave up 0 bases, with 18 bases separating them. Germline loops: CDR1 MDHEN, CDR2 SYDVKM. The CDR3 contains 17 residues. The CDR3 sequence is CASRKHGGVDSNQPQHF. The CDR3 nucleotides read TGTGCCAGCAGAAAACACGGAGGAGTCGATAGCAATCAGCCCCAGCATTTT.

The chain joins TRBV14 to TRBJ2-5; D unresolved. The tail of the sequence fits TRBJ2-7 better, so the J call may be wrong. The CDR3 totals 14 residues. The germline CDR1 and CDR2 sequences are SGHDN and FVKESK. Here the CDR3 reads CASSPRGFTHEQYF. CDR3 in DNA: TGTGCCAGCAGCCCCCGCGGATTCACCCACGAGCAGTACTTC.

The rearrangement joins TRBV5-1 to TRBJ1-6; no definite D call. CDR1 SGHRS and CDR2 YFSETQ come from the germline V gene. The CDR3 consists of 16 residues. V lost 0 bases, J lost 1 base, and 8 bases lay in between. The CDR3 nucleotides are TGCGCCAGCAGCTTGGAGCGGGCGTCCTATAATTCACCCCTCCACTTT. This codes for CASSLERASYNSPLHF.

A few counts support this clone. The CDR3 DNA follows: TGCGCCAGCAGCTTTTCGGGGGACAGGGCTTCTAACTATGGCTACACCTTC. It specifies CASSFSGDRASNYGYTF. This chain connects TRBV5-1 to TRBJ1-2; 9 bases fit TRBD1. The CDR3 covers 17 residues. The germline gives CDR1 SGHRS, CDR2 YFSETQ. The V and J ends lost 2 bases and 0 bases, in that order; junction bases with no gene match: 8.

CDR3 amino acids: CASSRRTGRSAGELFF. The CDR3 DNA reads as TGTGCCAGTAGTAGAAGGACAGGGCGATCGGCCGGGGAGCTGTTTTTT. The genes are TRBV19 and TRBJ2-2; 8 bases are shared with TRBD1. The CDR3 is 16 residues long. Germline V gene data show CDR1 as LNHDA and CDR2 as SQIVND (reference sequence). Trimming removed 4 bases from V and 6 bases from J; junction bases left unmatched: 10.

This clone was detected once. The chain links TRBV7-3 to TRBJ1-1; 11 bases line up with TRBD1. Per germline, CDR1 SGHTA and CDR2 FQGTGA. The V gene end was trimmed by 0 bases and the J gene end by 6 bases; junction bases not matched to a gene: 0. The CDR3 covers 14 residues. The CDR3 spells CASSLTGQGAEAFF. CDR3 nucleotide sequence: TGTGCCAGCAGCTTAACGGGACAGGGGGCTGAAGCTTTCTTT.

V gene TRBV6-6 combines with J gene TRBJ1-5; the D gene is possibly TRBD1 (5 bases). The CDR3 totals 14 residues. Germline lookup yields CDR1 MNHNY and CDR2 SVGAGI (reference sequence). Trimming cost V 8 bases and J 6 bases, with 17 bases left between them. CDR3 protein: CASRGEGRVQPQHF. The CDR3 DNA follows: TGTGCCAGCCGGGGGGAGGGACGGGTTCAGCCCCAGCATTTT.

To note about this clone: Its ends do not fully match the called genes, so a read error is possible. The chain is built from TRBV7-7 and TRBJ2-7; tentatively, D is TRBD1 (6 bases). CDR1 SSHAT and CDR2 FNYEAQ come from the germline V gene (reference sequence). The CDR3 loop spans 13 amino acids. CDR3 sequence: CASSSAGAREQYF. The CDR3 DNA is TGTGCTAGCAGCTCGGCAGGGGCGCGTGAGCAGTACTTC.

The chain couples TRBV28 to TRBJ2-5, with no clear D. V dropped 2 bases and J dropped 5 bases, with 9 bases sitting between them. The CDR3 loop spans 13 amino acids. From germline, CDR1 is MDHEN and CDR2 SYDVKM. CDR3 in amino acids: CASSLSFRETQYF. Written as DNA, the CDR3 is TGTGCCAGCAGTTTAAGCTTCAGGGAGACCCAGTACTTC. The whole variable domain, filled in from reference TRBV28 and TRBJ2-5, reads DVKVTQSSRYLVKRTGEKVFLECVQDMDHENMFWYRQDPGLGLRLIYFSYDVKMKEKGDIPEGYSVSREKKERFSLILESASTNQTSMYLCASSLSFRETQYFGPGTRLLVL.

The chain carries TRBV27 and TRBJ1-6; TRBD1 aligns across 8 bases. The CDR3 is 15 amino acids. From germline, CDR1 is MNHEY and CDR2 SMNVEV (reference sequence). J gave up 5 bases and V 1 base, and 1 base lay outside the gene matches. As DNA, the CDR3 is TGTGCCAGCAGTTTATTGGACAGGGATAATTCACCCCTCCACTTT. Translated: CASSLLDRDNSPLHF.

This chain joins TRBV2 and TRBJ1-1; maybe TRBD1 (5 bases). V dropped 6 bases and J dropped 4 bases, with 12 bases sitting between them. The CDR3 has 13 amino acids. The germline V gene has CDR1 SNHLY and CDR2 FYNNEI. CDR3 sequence reads: CASSLGQGTEAFF. CDR3 nucleotide sequence: TGTGCCAGCAGCTTAGGCCAGGGCACTGAAGCTTTCTTT.

The chain combines TRBV11-1 with TRBJ2-2; D unresolved. V was shortened by 5 bases and J by 0 bases, with 13 bases between the two germline ends. The CDR3 contains 16 residues. Per the germline V gene, CDR1 is SGHAT and CDR2 is FQDESV (reference sequence). The CDR3 nucleotides read TGTGCCAGCAGCGAAACAGCTCTCCCGAACACCGGGGAGCTGTTTTTT. It yields the protein CASSETALPNTGELFF.

The chain combines TRBV5-1 with TRBJ2-6, with D perhaps TRBD1 (6 bases). Germline CDR1 SGHRS, CDR2 YFSETQ. V was cut by 8 bases and J by 3 bases, with 18 bases left in between. This CDR3 spans 16 amino acids. CDR3 bases: TGCGCCAGTACTTCACAGGGTGGGAGTGGGGCCAACGTCCTGACTTTC. Translating it yields CASTSQGGSGANVLTF. Drawing the rest from reference TRBV5-1 and TRBJ2-6, the complete variable domain is KAGVTQTPRYLIKTRGQQVTLSCSPISGHRSVSWYQQTPGQGLQFLFEYFSETQRNKGNFPGRFSGRQFSNSRSEMNVSTLELGDSALYLCASTSQGGSGANVLTFGAGSRLTVL.

This clone was seen only once. This chain joins TRBV5-1 and TRBJ2-3, with a possible D match to TRBD1 (5 bases). Germline lookup yields CDR1 SGHRS and CDR2 YFSETQ. The CDR3 spans 14 residues. V was cut by 4 bases and J by 4 bases, with 13 bases left in between. CDR3 residues: CASSPNRGSDTQYF. In DNA form, the CDR3 reads TGCGCCAGCAGCCCAAATAGGGGATCAGATACGCAGTATTTT.

V gene TRBV2 combines with J gene TRBJ2-6; the D gene is possibly TRBD1 (6 bases). The CDR3 covers 20 residues. The V and J ends lost 6 bases and 0 bases respectively, with 24 bases between them. Germline V gives CDR1 SNHLY, CDR2 FYNNEI. The CDR3 loop reads CASSSGVALGYPSGANVLTF. The DNA of the CDR3 is TGTGCCAGCAGCTCAGGGGTGGCTTTGGGTTATCCCTCTGGGGCCAACGTCCTGACTTTC.

The chain carries TRBV11-1 and TRBJ2-5; D is unclear. The end of the DNA is better explained by TRBJ2-7, so the J call may be wrong. Germline V lookup: CDR1 SGHAT, CDR2 FQDESV (reference sequence). This CDR3 has 13 residues. The CDR3 region has the DNA TGTGCCAGCAGCTTAATGCCCTCCTACGAGCAGTACTTC. Its protein product is CASSLMPSYEQYF.

V and J are TRBV5-1 and TRBJ2-1, with 9 nucleotides matching TRBD1. Germline CDR1 and CDR2: SGHRS and YFSETQ. The CDR3 runs to 14 residues. The V segment lost 6 bases and the J segment 1 base; nucleotides outside the gene matches: 2. CDR3: CASTQGASYNEQFF. The CDR3 nucleotides are TGCGCCAGCACACAGGGGGCGTCCTACAATGAGCAGTTCTTC.

The V call is TRBV18, the J call TRBJ1-5, with TRBD1 matching over 11 bases. The CDR3 consists of 14 residues. Trimming removed 10 bases from V and 4 bases from J; junction bases left unmatched: 6. Germline V lookup: CDR1 KGHSH, CDR2 LQKENI. CDR3 amino acids: CATSGTGGNQPQHF. In nucleotides, the CDR3 is TGTGCCACTTCAGGGACAGGGGGGAATCAGCCCCAGCATTTT. The full variable domain, rest sourced from reference TRBV18 and TRBJ1-5, is NAGVMQNPRHLVRRRGQEARLRCSPMKGHSHVYWYRQLPEEGLKFMVYLQKENIIDESGMPKERFSAEFPKEGPSILRIQQVVRGDSAAYFCATSGTGGNQPQHFGDGTRLSIL.

The chain combines TRBV6-1 with TRBJ1-1, with no clear D. V was shortened by 1 base and J by 0 bases, with 15 bases between the two germline ends. The CDR3 is 17 amino acids. The germline gives CDR1 MNHNS, CDR2 SASEGT. For the CDR3, the DNA is TGTGCCAGCAGTGAAGGGAAAGGAGGCTTTATGAACACTGAAGCTTTCTTT. Protein: CASSEGKGGFMNTEAFF.

This rearrangement joins TRBV2 to TRBJ1-6, with D tentatively TRBD1 (5 bases). V lost 8 bases to trimming and J lost 14 bases, with 19 bases between them. The germline V gene encodes CDR1 SNHLY and CDR2 FYNNEI. The CDR3 has 13 amino acids. CDR3 nucleotide sequence: TGTGCCAGCCTCCAAGGGGCCCCAAACTCCCTCCACTTT. Its translation is CASLQGAPNSLHF. Full variable domain (missing parts from reference TRBV2 and TRBJ1-6): EPEVTQTPSHQVTQMGQEVILRCVPISNHLYFYWYRQILGQKVEFLVSFYNNEISEKSEIFDDQFSVERPDGSNFTLKIRSTKLEDSAMYFCASLQGAPNSLHFGNGTRLTVT.

The chain recombines TRBV7-9 with TRBJ2-5; the D is unclear. The CDR3 extends over 14 amino acids. Trimming took off 1 base at V and 4 bases at J, with 10 bases between the two ends. Looked up from germline, CDR1 is SEHNR and CDR2 is FQNEAQ (reference sequence). CDR3 in DNA: TGTGCCAGCAGCTTAGAAGGAGATACAGAGACCCAGTACTTC. Protein: CASSLEGDTETQYF.

The chain links TRBV10-1 to TRBJ2-7, with D uncertain. V lost 5 bases, J lost 7 bases, and 9 bases lay in between. The CDR3 is made up of 11 amino acids. Germline CDR1 reads WNHNN; CDR2 reads SYGVQD (reference sequence). CDR3 residues: CASSYGWEQYF. CDR3 nucleotides: TGCGCCAGCAGTTACGGTTGGGAGCAGTACTTC.

The chain employs TRBV29-1 and TRBJ1-1; tentatively, D is TRBD1 (6 bases). The germline gives CDR1 SQVTM, CDR2 ANQGSEA. V lost 0 bases, J lost 6 bases, and 17 bases lay in between. CDR3 size: 15 residues. Here the CDR3 DNA reads TGCAGCGTTGAAGATCCGGACAGTCGGGGACCTGAAGCTTTCTTT. Translation: CSVEDPDSRGPEAFF.

The genes are TRBV7-2 and TRBJ2-7, with 8 bases fitting TRBD2. Germline assignment: CDR1 SGHTA and CDR2 FQGNSA. The CDR3 totals 17 residues. Trimming removed 5 bases from V and 4 bases from J; junction bases left unmatched: 16. Here the CDR3 reads CASSPRAGESVAYEQYF. In DNA, the CDR3 is TGTGCCAGCAGCCCCCGAGCGGGGGAGAGTGTGGCGTACGAGCAGTACTTC.

The CDR3, as DNA: TGTGCCAGTACCCGGACAGGTAGAAACTATGGCTACACCTTC. It codes for CASTRTGRNYGYTF. The chain uses TRBV19 and TRBJ1-2; TRBD1 matches at 7 bases. CDR1 is LNHDA, CDR2 SQIVND, per germline (reference sequence). This CDR3 region has 14 residues. V was clipped by 7 bases and J by 2 bases; unmatched bases: 7.

CDR3 in amino acids: CASSPRHTTNYGYTF. The CDR3 nucleotides are TGTGCCAGCAGCCCACGCCACACAACTAACTATGGCTACACCTTC. The V call is TRBV27, the J call TRBJ1-2, with D unresolved. The V and J ends lost 6 bases and 0 bases respectively, with 14 bases between them. CDR3 size: 15 residues. Germline V CDR1 and CDR2: MNHEY, SMNVEV (reference sequence).

The chain employs TRBV5-1 and TRBJ2-3; D remains ambiguous. CDR3 length equals 13 residues. CDR1 is SGHRS, CDR2 YFSETQ, per germline. Trimming left V 0 bases short and J 5 bases short, with 7 bases between. CDR3 in amino acids: CASSLDQQDTQYF. CDR3 DNA: TGCGCCAGCAGCTTGGACCAACAAGATACGCAGTATTTT.